Each of the 12 T cell receptor beta chains below was sequenced from the same sample in a study of PD-1 blockade in classical Hodgkin lymphoma. All patients experienced relapse after autologous stem cell transplantation, and brentuximab vedotin exposure was variable. Libraries were prepared by immunoSEQ multiplex PCR; TCRdb keeps only in-frame clonotypes and omits some of them. Of over 15,000 clones listed, roughly 83% are singletons. Sequences were derived from peripheral blood mononuclear cells (PBMCs), sampled before the second cycle of nivolumab. The source of these receptors is a human donor with classical Hodgkin lymphoma.

The table lists this clone with a few counts. J is TRBJ1-1 and V is TRBV20-1, with D unclear. The V and J ends lost 5 bases and 1 base respectively, with 2 bases between them. Germline CDR1 DFQATT, CDR2 SNEGSKA (reference sequence). The CDR3 loop spans 10 amino acids. This chain's CDR3 is CSAGNTEAFF. In DNA, the CDR3 is TGCAGTGCTGGGAACACTGAAGCTTTCTTT.

This clone was seen just once. The V call is TRBV7-2, the J call TRBJ2-7; D is unresolved. The CDR3 covers 14 residues. Germline lookup yields CDR1 SGHTA and CDR2 FQGNSA. Trimming pared 1 base from V and 2 bases from J, leaving 9 bases between. CDR3 nucleotides: TGTGCCAGCAGCTTAGGTTCACCCGCCTACGAGCAGTACTTC. Its protein product is CASSLGSPAYEQYF. The whole variable domain, filled in from reference TRBV7-2 and TRBJ2-7, reads GAGVSQSPSNKVTEKGKDVELRCDPISGHTALYWYRQSLGQGLEFLIYFQGNSAPDKSGLPSDRFSAERTGGSVSTLTIQRTQQEDSAVYLCASSLGSPAYEQYFGPGTRLTVT.

The V and J genes are TRBV2 and TRBJ2-6; 7 positions match TRBD1. The V gene's germline CDR1 is SNHLY and CDR2 FYNNEI. V lost 5 bases, J lost 3 bases, and 7 bases stayed unmatched. This CDR3 has 16 amino acids. The CDR3 loop reads CASSRQGRSGANVLTF. In DNA, the CDR3 is TGTGCCAGCAGTAGACAGGGAAGAAGTGGGGCCAACGTCCTGACTTTC.

The chain joins TRBV9 to TRBJ2-7, with unresolved D. The germline CDR1 and CDR2 sequences are SGDLS and YYNGEE. The CDR3 loop spans 14 amino acids. The V end lost 0 bases, the J end lost 2 bases, and 9 bases lay between the germline ends. CDR3 region: CASSVDVSTYEQYF. The CDR3 DNA is TGTGCCAGCAGCGTAGATGTATCGACCTACGAGCAGTACTTC.

The chain uses TRBV5-8 and TRBJ1-1, with a tentative D call TRBD1 (5 bases). V was clipped by 3 bases and J by 2 bases, with 8 bases between them. The CDR3 runs 13 residues. The germline V gene encodes CDR1 SGHTS and CDR2 YDEGEE. CDR3 in DNA: TGTGCCAGCAGCTGGGGCTATAACACTGAAGCTTTCTTT. Translating gives CASSWGYNTEAFF.

This chain links TRBV10-3 with TRBJ1-2, with D possibly being TRBD1 (5 bases). The CDR3 is made up of 14 amino acids. Germline V gene lookup returns CDR1 ENHRY and CDR2 SYGVKD. Trimming removed 5 bases from V and 5 bases from J, with 15 bases in between. Written as DNA, the CDR3 is TGTGCCATCAGTTCCTTCGCCGACAGTTATGGCTACACCTTC. Translated, it gives CAISSFADSYGYTF.

For the CDR3, the DNA is TGTGCCAGCAACGCAGGGGGCTCTGGAAACACCATATATTTT. Translating gives CASNAGGSGNTIYF. This sequence joins TRBV28 and TRBJ1-3; TRBD1 agrees at 7 bases. This CDR3 spans 14 amino acids. The germline V gene has CDR1 MDHEN and CDR2 SYDVKM. With V trimmed by 7 bases and J by 0 bases, 3 bases remained unmatched.

The chain combines TRBV7-6 with TRBJ2-3, with 10 bases aligning to TRBD1. V was clipped by 4 bases and J by 2 bases; unmatched bases: 6. CDR1 and CDR2 from the germline V gene are SGHVS and FNYEAQ. The CDR3 runs to 16 residues. The CDR3 spells CASSYGQGVYTDTQYF. The DNA for the CDR3 is TGTGCCAGCAGCTACGGACAGGGGGTTTACACAGATACGCAGTATTTT.

This chain connects TRBV11-3 to TRBJ2-2, with no clear D. The CDR3 is made up of 16 amino acids. Trimming removed 4 bases at V and 0 bases at J, with 12 bases between. CDR1 and CDR2 from the germline V gene are SGHNT and YENEEA. The CDR3 DNA reads TGTGCCAGCAGCTCGAGTGGACCGCCGAACACCGGGGAGCTGTTTTTT. It encodes CASSSSGPPNTGELFF.

The chain joins TRBV10-3 to TRBJ1-1; possible D gene TRBD1, 5 bases. Germline CDR1 is ENHRY and CDR2 is SYGVKD. The CDR3 sequence is 14 residues long. Trimming took off 6 bases at V and 5 bases at J, with 16 bases between the two ends. The CDR3 here is CAISLSRDLTEAFF. The CDR3 nucleotides are TGTGCCATCAGCCTCTCTCGGGACTTAACTGAAGCTTTCTTT.

The chain joins TRBV10-3 to TRBJ1-4; D not certain. This CDR3 is built from 17 residues. CDR1 ENHRY and CDR2 SYGVKD come from the germline V gene. V dropped 5 bases and J dropped 0 bases, with 16 bases sitting between them. The CDR3: CAISKNGPGSTNEKLFF. The CDR3 nucleotides read TGTGCCATCAGTAAAAACGGCCCAGGTTCAACTAATGAAAAACTGTTTTTT.

The genes are TRBV7-2 and TRBJ1-6; D uncertain. The CDR3 extends over 16 amino acids. The germline gives CDR1 SGHTA, CDR2 FQGNSA. V was pared by 5 bases and J by 6 bases, with 17 bases between. CDR3 region: CASSAQGPGTNSPLHF. As DNA, the CDR3 is TGTGCCAGCAGCGCTCAAGGACCGGGCACTAATTCACCCCTCCACTTT.